Below are 15 T cell receptor beta chains sequenced from a single sample in a study of control samples from healthy donors and cancer patients. Repertoires were generated with immunoSEQ multiplex PCR, while TCRdb's copy carries only in-frame clones and drops some. Of some 74,000 clones in the sample, over 75% were seen once. The specimen was blood. The receptor source for this set is a woman aged 45-65 years in good health.

This chain's CDR3 is CASSDSGRLTYEQYF. The CDR3 DNA reads TGTGCCAGCAGTGATTCCGGGCGGCTAACCTACGAGCAGTACTTC. The V and J genes are TRBV25-1 and TRBJ2-7; D not resolved. The CDR3 covers 15 residues. The V end lost 3 bases, the J end lost 2 bases, and 14 bases lay between the germline ends. CDR1 MGHDK and CDR2 SYGVNS come from the germline V gene.

The rearrangement uses TRBV24-1 and TRBJ1-5; maybe TRBD1 (5 bases). CDR1 is KGHDR and CDR2 is SFDVKD in the germline V gene. The CDR3 totals 15 residues. Trimming left V 6 bases short and J 3 bases short, with 14 bases between. The CDR3 DNA is TGTGCCACCAGTCACCCAGGACATAACAATCAGCCCCAGCATTTT. This gives the protein CATSHPGHNNQPQHF.

The chain is built from TRBV7-8 and TRBJ2-2; 11 nucleotides align to TRBD2. This CDR3 contains 15 residues. From germline, CDR1 is SGHVS and CDR2 FQNEAQ. The J segment lost 5 bases and the V segment lost 2 bases, leaving 1 base of the junction unmatched. CDR3 protein: CASSLRTSGTGELFF. CDR3 bases: TGTGCCAGCAGCTTAAGGACTAGCGGGACCGGGGAGCTGTTTTTT. The full variable domain, completed using reference TRBV7-8 and TRBJ2-2, is GAGVSQSPRYKVAKRGQDVALRCDPISGHVSLFWYQQALGQGPEFLTYFQNEAQLDKSGLPSDRFFAERPEGSVSTLKIQRTQQEDSAVYLCASSLRTSGTGELFFGEGSRLTVL.

This clone rates as medium-sized. This chain connects TRBV29-1 to TRBJ1-1; 8 bases are shared with TRBD1. CDR1 and CDR2 (germline): SQVTM, ANQGSEA. V dropped 6 bases and J dropped 4; count of bases not matched to a gene: 4. This CDR3 has 12 amino acids. The CDR3 sequence is CSVWTGPTEAFF. CDR3 DNA sequence: TGCAGCGTGTGGACAGGGCCCACTGAAGCTTTCTTT. The variable domain in full, completed from reference TRBV29-1 and TRBJ1-1, reads SAVISQKPSRDICQRGTSLTIQCQVDSQVTMMFWYRQQPGQSLTLIATANQGSEATYESGFVIDKFPISRPNLTFSTLTVSNMSPEDSSIYLCSVWTGPTEAFFGQGTRLTVV.

This clone was seen a single time. CDR3 nucleotide sequence: TGTGCCAGCACTTTCGGGGGGGCGCCAGATACGCAGTATTTT. Protein sequence: CASTFGGAPDTQYF. This chain uses TRBV2 with TRBJ2-3; 8 bases line up with TRBD2. From germline, CDR1 is SNHLY and CDR2 FYNNEI. V lost 7 bases, J lost 4 bases, and 7 bases stayed unmatched. This CDR3 is built from 14 residues.

Of note for this clone: Other DNA sequences in this sample translate to the same CDR3. The V and J genes are TRBV6-2 or TRBV6-3 and TRBJ1-1; D not resolved. V was pared by 0 bases and J by 5 bases, with 7 bases between. CDR1 and CDR2 (germline): MNHEY, SVGEGT. This CDR3 spans 13 amino acids. CDR3 coding DNA: TGTGCCAGCAGTTACTCTTGGGGTACTGAAGCTTTCTTT. Amino acid sequence: CASSYSWGTEAFF.

The chain is built from TRBV25-1 and TRBJ1-2, with 7 bases matching TRBD1. This CDR3 spans 13 amino acids. Per the germline V gene, CDR1 is MGHDK and CDR2 is SYGVNS. Trimming removed 7 bases from V and 3 bases from J; junction bases left unmatched: 5. CDR3 in DNA: TGTGCCAGCATTGGGCAGGGGGACTATGGCTACACCTTC. Encoded protein: CASIGQGDYGYTF.

This chain uses TRBV6-5 with TRBJ1-2; D possibly corresponds to TRBD1 (6 bases). The CDR3 length is 14 residues. The germline V gene has CDR1 MNHEY and CDR2 SVGAGI. V lost 5 bases and J 5 bases, leaving 15 bases between the germline ends. Here the CDR3 reads CASSPRDKSYGYTF. The CDR3 bases are TGTGCCAGCAGTCCACGGGACAAATCGTATGGCTACACCTTC.

The CDR3 spells CASSERGGGSYTF. The CDR3 nucleotides are TGTGCCAGCAGTGAACGAGGGGGCGGCAGCTACACCTTC. This rearrangement joins TRBV6-1 to TRBJ1-2; 7 bases align to TRBD1. This CDR3 is built from 13 residues. Looked up from germline, CDR1 is MNHNS and CDR2 is SASEGT. V trimming: 2 bases; J trimming: 9 bases; junction bases outside the gene matches: 6.

The chain uses TRBV9 and TRBJ2-7; 7 nucleotides agree with TRBD1. Per germline, CDR1 SGDLS and CDR2 YYNGEE. The V gene end was trimmed by 3 bases and the J gene end by 7 bases; junction bases not matched to a gene: 4. The CDR3 spans 12 residues. The CDR3 nucleotides are TGTGCCAGCAGCGAAGGGGGCCGGGAGCAGTACTTC. Translation gives CASSEGGREQYF.

The gene calls are TRBV7-9 and TRBJ2-7; D might be TRBD2 (6 bases). CDR3 length equals 14 residues. Trimming removed 5 bases at V and 0 bases at J, with 11 bases between. The germline gives CDR1 SEHNR, CDR2 FQNEAQ (reference sequence). CDR3 sequence (DNA): TGTGCCAGCAGCGTTGACGGGAGCTCCTACGAGCAGTACTTC. The encoded protein is CASSVDGSSYEQYF.

This sequence joins TRBV18 and TRBJ1-3; TRBD1 might be the D (6 bases). Germline V lookup: CDR1 KGHSH, CDR2 LQKENI. This CDR3 spans 14 amino acids. The germline V and J ends were trimmed by 3 bases and 7 bases, with 13 bases remaining between them. CDR3 amino acids: CASSPQGFSNTIYF. DNA for the CDR3: TGTGCCAGCTCACCTCAGGGGTTCAGTAACACCATATATTTT.

The CDR3 sequence: CASSLEGGPGNTIYF. The CDR3 nucleotides are TGTGCCAGCAGCTTGGAAGGGGGGCCTGGAAACACCATATATTTT. The chain joins TRBV5-6 to TRBJ1-3, with D possibly TRBD1 on 6 matching bases. The CDR3 contains 15 residues. From germline, CDR1 is SGHDT and CDR2 YYEEEE. V lost 0 bases and J 2 bases, leaving 9 bases between the germline ends.

The rearrangement joins TRBV19 to TRBJ1-1; 10 bases are a match to TRBD1. V was clipped by 7 bases and J by 4 bases; unmatched bases: 6. The CDR3 is 14 amino acids. CDR1 is LNHDA and CDR2 is SQIVND in the germline V gene (reference sequence). Here the CDR3 DNA reads TGTGCCAGTAACCCGGGACAGGGGTCCACTGAAGCTTTCTTT. Amino acid sequence: CASNPGQGSTEAFF.

The V and J genes are TRBV20-1 and TRBJ2-3; D is ambiguous. Germline V gene sequence: CDR1 DFQATT, CDR2 SNEGSKA (reference sequence). Trimming took 4 bases from V and 4 from J, leaving 6 bases between them. This CDR3 region has 11 residues. Here the CDR3 DNA reads TGCAGTGCTACCCAGGCAGATACGCAGTATTTT. Its translation: CSATQADTQYF.